The rows below give T cell receptor beta chains drawn from one sample of a study of cytomegalovirus exposure and HLA in healthy donors. Measured with immunoSEQ multiplex PCR; TCRdb has only the in-frame clones, and not every one. The sample shows about 190,000 clones, around 79% of them seen only once. The sequenced sample was PBMCs. These receptors originate from a woman between 18 and 30 years old in good health and CMV-seronegative. CDR3s include the opening cysteine and the closing phenylalanine or tryptophan. The D gene is left open where the match is weak. Size is omitted from some rows. Given values are once, few, many or a class for expanded clones.

d_call | clone_size | j_call | v_call | cdr3_aa | cdr3_nt
. | . | TRBJ1-4 | TRBV4-1 | CASSQQGTNEKLFF | TGCGCCAGCAGCCAACAGGGGACTAATGAAAAACTGTTTTTT
. | . | TRBJ2-7 | TRBV2 | CASIRYGAHGIDEQYF | TGTGCCAGCATAAGGTATGGGGCCCATGGGATCGACGAGCAGTACTTC
TRBD2 | once | TRBJ2-5 | TRBV5-1 | CASSLGVVAGGQETQYF | TGCGCCAGCAGCTTGGGTGTGGTAGCGGGGGGCCAAGAGACCCAGTACTTC
TRBD2 | . | TRBJ2-7 | TRBV5-1 | CASSLELAGYEQYF | TGCGCCAGCAGCTTGGAACTAGCGGGGTACGAGCAGTACTTC
. | . | TRBJ2-5 | TRBV2 | CASSERLAYQETQYF | TGTGCCAGCAGTGAACGGCTAGCGTACCAAGAGACCCAGTACTTC
. | few | TRBJ1-4 | TRBV10-3 | CAISEGETETEKLFF | TGTGCCATCAGTGAAGGCGAGACAGAAACCGAAAAACTGTTTTTT
TRBD1 | . | TRBJ1-1 | TRBV19 | CASTRDRVNTEAFF | TGTGCCAGTACTCGGGACAGAGTGAACACTGAAGCTTTCTTT
TRBD1 | . | TRBJ2-5 | TRBV19 | CASSTSGDRGYQETQYF | TGTGCCAGTAGTACCTCAGGGGACAGGGGATACCAAGAGACCCAGTACTTC
. | . | TRBJ1-2 | TRBV15 | CATSRDSRNGYTF | TGTGCCACCAGCAGAGATTCCAGGAATGGCTACACCTTC
. | . | TRBJ2-7 | TRBV18 | CASSPDGGMGPYEQYF | TGTGCCAGCTCACCTGATGGAGGGATGGGGCCCTACGAGCAGTACTTC
TRBD2 | . | TRBJ2-3 | TRBV19 | CASSPSTSGITDTQYF | TGTGCCAGTAGTCCGTCGACTAGCGGAATCACAGATACGCAGTATTTT
TRBD1 | . | TRBJ1-2 | TRBV19 | CASTKGQSANYGYTF | TGTGCCAGTACAAAGGGACAGTCAGCTAACTATGGCTACACCTTC
. | . | TRBJ2-7 | TRBV25-1 | CASSTQGQTGLGEQYF | TGTGCCAGCAGTACCCAGGGGCAGACAGGTCTGGGCGAGCAGTACTTC
. | . | TRBJ1-2 | TRBV12-5 | CASRGEDNYGYTF | TGTGCTAGTCGGGGGGAAGATAACTATGGCTACACCTTC
TRBD1 | . | TRBJ2-7 | TRBV27 | CASSSSRGQNLYEQYF | TGTGCCAGCAGCTCCTCGAGGGGGCAGAATCTTTACGAGCAGTACTTC
TRBD1 | . | TRBJ1-4 | TRBV19 | CASSIKGQEKLFF | TGTGCCAGTAGTATAAAGGGACAGGAAAAACTGTTTTTT
TRBD2 | . | TRBJ2-1 | TRBV28 | CASSVGTSGRKSNEQFF | TGTGCCAGCAGCGTAGGGACTAGCGGGAGAAAATCGAATGAGCAGTTCTTC